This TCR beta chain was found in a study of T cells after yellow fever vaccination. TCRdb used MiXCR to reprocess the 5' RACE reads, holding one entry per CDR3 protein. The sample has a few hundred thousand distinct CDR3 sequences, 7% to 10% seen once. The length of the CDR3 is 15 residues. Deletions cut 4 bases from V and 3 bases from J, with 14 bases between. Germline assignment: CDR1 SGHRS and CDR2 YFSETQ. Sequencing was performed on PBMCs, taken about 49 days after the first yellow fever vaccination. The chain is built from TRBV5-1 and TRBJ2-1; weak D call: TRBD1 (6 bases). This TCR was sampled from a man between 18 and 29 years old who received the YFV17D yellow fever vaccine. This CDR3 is CASSPGQSIYNEQFF. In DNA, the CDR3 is TGCGCCAGCAGCCCCGGACAGTCCATCTACAATGAGCAGTTCTTC. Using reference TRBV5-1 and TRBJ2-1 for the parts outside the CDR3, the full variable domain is KAGVTQTPRYLIKTRGQQVTLSCSPISGHRSVSWYQQTPGQGLQFLFEYFSETQRNKGNFPGRFSGRQFSNSRSEMNVSTLELGDSALYLCASSPGQSIYNEQFFGPGTRLTVL.